This TCR beta chain was captured by sequencing in a study of memory CD4+ T cells and cytomegalovirus serostatus. Study-wide background: Of the healthy Belgian adults, roughly ten were CMV seropositive and around 22 seronegative. Study-wide results and caveats: Of under 200 reported CMV TCRbeta sequences, around 63 were found in memory CD4+ repertoires. The CMV-associated TCR signature appears largely within the CD4+ memory repertoire.

Per the original data handling: Out-of-frame sequences were removed, leaving 2,204,828 distinct TCRbeta sequences. Here immunoSEQ multiplex PCR was the method, and the copy in TCRdb shows in-frame clones only, minus some. The V and J calls and clone size come from that table; D and trimming were worked out from the DNA. The sample lists about 75,000 clones, roughly 78% occurring once. The sort gate was single viable CD3+CD4+CD8-CD45RO+ cells for memory CD4+ T cells. The CDR3 covers 18 residues. V dropped 0 bases and J dropped 0 bases, with 15 bases sitting between them. Germline CDR1 reads LGHNA; CDR2 reads YSLEER. With regard to this clone: Its antigen is not known.

Sequencing was carried out using memory CD4+ T cells from blood. This TCR was recovered from an adult in good health and CMV-seropositive. The chain employs TRBV4-3 and TRBJ1-5; D gene uncertain. CDR3: CASSQDRSPVNSNQPQHF. CDR3 coding DNA: TGCGCCAGCAGCCAAGATCGGTCGCCGGTTAATAGCAATCAGCCCCAGCATTTT.